The 7 T cell receptor beta chains given below trace back to one sample, sequenced in a study of blood T cell repertoires in COVID-19. This table comes from immunoSEQ multiplex PCR, and its TCRdb copy is limited to in-frame clones, with some not included. The sample has 140,000 or so clones; 75% to 90% are singletons. Sequencing input: peripheral blood. These receptors came from a human donor in a cohort sampled during active COVID-19.

The gene calls are TRBV3-1 (or the pseudogene TRBV3-2) and TRBJ1-1; D not certain. Looked up from germline, CDR1 is LGHDT and CDR2 is YNNKEL (reference sequence). The CDR3 covers 15 residues. V lost 5 bases to trimming and J lost 4 bases, with 17 bases between them. CDR3 sequence (DNA): TGTGCCAGCAGCACTCGACCATCTCGGGGCACTGAAGCTTTCTTT. This gives the protein CASSTRPSRGTEAFF.

The rearrangement links TRBV11-3 to TRBJ2-1; possible D gene TRBD1, 6 bases. The CDR3 runs to 15 residues. In germline, CDR1 is SGHNT, CDR2 YENEEA. Trimming pared 5 bases from V and 5 bases from J, leaving 16 bases between. Here the CDR3 DNA reads TGTGCCAGCAGCCTCCACACGACAGGAGACAATGAGCAGTTCTTC. Residues: CASSLHTTGDNEQFF.

This chain links TRBV7-9 with TRBJ1-1; weak D call: TRBD1 (5 bases). The V gene lost 5 bases and the J gene lost 1 base, with 20 bases spanning the gap. The germline V gene encodes CDR1 SEHNR and CDR2 FQNEAQ (reference sequence). This CDR3 region has 17 residues. CDR3 nucleotides: TGTGCCAGCAGCCAAGGGTCTTGGTTACAGGAGAACACTGAAGCTTTCTTT. Protein: CASSQGSWLQENTEAFF.

This chain connects TRBV25-1 to TRBJ2-2; 11 bases are a match to TRBD1. Germline values: CDR1 MGHDK, CDR2 SYGVNS. Trimming at V came to 4 bases and at J to 6 bases, leaving 13 bases not matched to a gene. The CDR3 is 18 amino acids. CDR3: CASSALGQGVLLAGELFF. DNA for the CDR3: TGTGCCAGCAGTGCCCTGGGACAGGGGGTTTTATTAGCCGGGGAGCTGTTTTTT.

J is TRBJ1-1 and V is TRBV7-9; no definite D call. The CDR3 covers 14 residues. Germline values: CDR1 SEHNR, CDR2 FQNEAQ (reference sequence). V was shortened by 7 bases and J by 0 bases, with 12 bases between the two germline ends. The CDR3 nucleotides read TGTGCCAGCATAGAGGGTTTGATGAACACTGAAGCTTTCTTT. It is translated as CASIEGLMNTEAFF.

J is TRBJ1-2 and V is TRBV12-3 or TRBV12-4; TRBD1 matches 7 bases. The CDR3 is 13 residues long. V shed 6 bases and J 2 bases; nucleotides not matched to a gene: 3. CDR3 region: CASSLTGNYGYTF. CDR3 nucleotides: TGTGCCAGCAGCTTGACAGGGAACTATGGCTACACCTTC.

The chain carries TRBV19 and TRBJ2-5, with TRBD2 matching over 10 bases. There are 15 residues in the CDR3. The germline gives CDR1 LNHDA, CDR2 SQIVND (reference sequence). The V and J ends lost 9 bases and 0 bases, in that order; junction bases with no gene match: 7. The CDR3 nucleotides are TGTGCCAGCTCGACGGGACTAGCGAACCAAGAGACCCAGTACTTC. Protein: CASSTGLANQETQYF.